This entry features one T cell receptor (beta chain) sequence. What it binds is unknown. Trimming stripped 2 bases from V and 5 bases from J, with 12 bases between. In germline, CDR1 is SGHAT, CDR2 FQNNGV. This CDR3 has 15 residues. With 60 Vbeta and 13 Jbeta primers, the PCR was carried out. Clones were sequenced by immunoSEQ multiplex PCR, and TCRdb holds only the in-frame ones, with some missing. The table includes tens of thousands of clones, roughly 78% detected once. This entry belongs to a study of cytomegalovirus exposure and HLA in healthy donors. General study points: A few V segments could not be told apart, such as TRBV6-2 and TRBV6-3, and were left out. Clonal expansion, a later analysis showed, was greater in HLA-associated TCR beta chains than in equally common others. HLA allele associations emerged for about 18,000 TCR beta sequences in a later analysis, at 0.05 false discovery rate.

The sample was PBMCs. The rearrangement uses TRBV11-2 and TRBJ2-2; possibly TRBD2 for D (6 bases). The source is a man in his forties in good health and CMV-seronegative. CDR3 protein: CASSLTSKYTGELFF. DNA for the CDR3: TGTGCCAGCAGCTTAACTAGCAAGTATACCGGGGAGCTGTTTTTT.